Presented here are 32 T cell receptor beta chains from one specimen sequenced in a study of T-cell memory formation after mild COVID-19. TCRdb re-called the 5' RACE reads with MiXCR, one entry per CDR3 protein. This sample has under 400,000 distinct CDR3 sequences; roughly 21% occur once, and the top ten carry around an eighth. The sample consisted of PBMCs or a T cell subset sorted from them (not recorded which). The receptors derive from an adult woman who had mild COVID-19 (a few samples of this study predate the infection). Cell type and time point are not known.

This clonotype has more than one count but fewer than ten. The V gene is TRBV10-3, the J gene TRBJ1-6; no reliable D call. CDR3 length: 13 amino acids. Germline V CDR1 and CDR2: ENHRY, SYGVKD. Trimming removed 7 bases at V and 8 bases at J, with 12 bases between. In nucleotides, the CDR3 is TGTGCCATCACTCCAGGCCAAGATTCACCCCTCCACTTT. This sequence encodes CAITPGQDSPLHF.

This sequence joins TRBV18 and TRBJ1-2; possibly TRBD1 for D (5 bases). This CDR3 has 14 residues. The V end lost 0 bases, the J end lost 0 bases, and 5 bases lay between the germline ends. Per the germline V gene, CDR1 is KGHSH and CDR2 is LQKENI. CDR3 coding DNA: TGTGCCAGCTCACCACCGGGACCTAACTATGGCTACACCTTC. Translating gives CASSPPGPNYGYTF.

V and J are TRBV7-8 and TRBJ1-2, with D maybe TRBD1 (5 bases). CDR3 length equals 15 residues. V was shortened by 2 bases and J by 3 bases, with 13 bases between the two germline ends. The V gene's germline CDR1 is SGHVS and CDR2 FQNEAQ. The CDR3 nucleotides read TGTGCCAGCAGCTTACAGGGTGCCGGGGACTATGGCTACACCTTC. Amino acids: CASSLQGAGDYGYTF.

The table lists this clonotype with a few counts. DNA for the CDR3: TGCGCCAGCATTCCGGGACTAGCGGGAATCAGAGATGAGCAGTTCTTC. Its protein is CASIPGLAGIRDEQFF. The genes are TRBV23-1 and TRBJ2-1, with TRBD2 identical over 13 bases. TRBV23-1 is treated as an ORF (open reading frame) with a function not yet certain. Unmatched junction bases numbered 11, after V lost 7 bases and J lost 8 bases. The CDR3 is 16 residues long.

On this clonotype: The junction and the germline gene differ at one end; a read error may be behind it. The CDR3 loop is CASKTDSWNSGDTF. For the CDR3, the DNA is TGCGCCAGCAAAACCGACAGCTGGAATAGTGGCGACACCTTC. V is TRBV5-1 and J is TRBJ1-2, with a possible D match to TRBD1 (5 bases). This CDR3 region has 14 residues. Per germline, CDR1 SGHRS and CDR2 YFSETQ.

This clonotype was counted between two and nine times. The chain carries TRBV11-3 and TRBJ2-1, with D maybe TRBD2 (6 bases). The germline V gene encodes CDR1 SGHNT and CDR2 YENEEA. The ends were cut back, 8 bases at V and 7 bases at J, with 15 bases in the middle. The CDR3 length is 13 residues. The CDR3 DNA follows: TGTGCCAGCTCCTGGGACTCGGGGAATGAGCAGTTCTTC. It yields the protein CASSWDSGNEQFF.

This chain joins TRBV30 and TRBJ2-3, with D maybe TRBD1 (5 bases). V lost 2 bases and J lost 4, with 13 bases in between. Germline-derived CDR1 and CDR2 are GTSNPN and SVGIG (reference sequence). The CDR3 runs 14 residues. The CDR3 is CAWSPGQGPDTQYF. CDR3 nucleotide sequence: TGTGCCTGGAGTCCAGGGCAGGGTCCAGATACGCAGTATTTT.

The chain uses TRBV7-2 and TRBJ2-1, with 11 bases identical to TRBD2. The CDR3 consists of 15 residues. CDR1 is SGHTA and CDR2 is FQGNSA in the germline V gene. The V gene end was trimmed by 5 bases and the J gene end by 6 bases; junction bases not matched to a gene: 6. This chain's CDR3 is CASSALAGGFNEQFF. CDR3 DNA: TGTGCCAGCAGCGCCCTAGCGGGAGGCTTCAATGAGCAGTTCTTC.

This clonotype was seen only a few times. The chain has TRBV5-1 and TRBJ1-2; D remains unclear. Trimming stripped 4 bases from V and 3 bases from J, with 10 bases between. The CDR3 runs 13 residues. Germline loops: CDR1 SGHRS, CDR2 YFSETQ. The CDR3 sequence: CASSQVGDYGYTF. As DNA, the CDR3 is TGCGCCAGCAGCCAAGTCGGGGACTATGGCTACACCTTC. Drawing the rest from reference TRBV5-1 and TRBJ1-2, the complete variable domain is KAGVTQTPRYLIKTRGQQVTLSCSPISGHRSVSWYQQTPGQGLQFLFEYFSETQRNKGNFPGRFSGRQFSNSRSEMNVSTLELGDSALYLCASSQVGDYGYTFGSGTRLTVV.

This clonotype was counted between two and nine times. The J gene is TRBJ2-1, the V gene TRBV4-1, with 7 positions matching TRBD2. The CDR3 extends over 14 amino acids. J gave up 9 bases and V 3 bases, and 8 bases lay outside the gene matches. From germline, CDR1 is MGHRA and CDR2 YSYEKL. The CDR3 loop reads CASSHWTSLSEQFF. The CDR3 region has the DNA TGCGCCAGCAGCCATTGGACTAGTTTAAGTGAGCAGTTCTTC.

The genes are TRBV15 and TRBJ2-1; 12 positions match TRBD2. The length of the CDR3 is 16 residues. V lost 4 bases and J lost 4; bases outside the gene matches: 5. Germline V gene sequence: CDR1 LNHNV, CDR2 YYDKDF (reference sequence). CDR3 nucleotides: TGTGCCACCAGCACCCGACTAGCGGGAGAGTACAATGAGCAGTTCTTC. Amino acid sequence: CATSTRLAGEYNEQFF.

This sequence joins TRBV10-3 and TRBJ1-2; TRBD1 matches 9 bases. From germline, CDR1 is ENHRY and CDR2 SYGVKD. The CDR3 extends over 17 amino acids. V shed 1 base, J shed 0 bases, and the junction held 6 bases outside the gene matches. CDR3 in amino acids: CAISEWGQGSSNYGYTF. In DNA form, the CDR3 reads TGTGCCATCAGTGAGTGGGGACAGGGATCATCTAACTATGGCTACACCTTC.

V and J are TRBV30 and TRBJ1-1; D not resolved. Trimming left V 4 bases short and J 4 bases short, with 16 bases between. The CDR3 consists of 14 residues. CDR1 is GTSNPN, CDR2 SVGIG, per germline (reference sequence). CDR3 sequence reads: CAWISRVFATEAFF. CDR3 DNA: TGTGCCTGGATTAGCCGGGTGTTCGCCACTGAAGCTTTCTTT.

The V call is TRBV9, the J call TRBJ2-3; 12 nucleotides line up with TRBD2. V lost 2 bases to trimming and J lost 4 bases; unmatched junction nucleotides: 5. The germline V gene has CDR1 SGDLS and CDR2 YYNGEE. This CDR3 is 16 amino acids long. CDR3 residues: CASSVSSGGAADTQYF. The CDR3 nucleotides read TGTGCCAGCAGCGTTTCTAGCGGGGGGGCCGCAGATACGCAGTATTTT.

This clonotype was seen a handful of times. The DNA of the CDR3 is TGTGCCAGCAGCCCCCAGGGAGTCCACGATTCACCCCTCCACTTT. Its translation: CASSPQGVHDSPLHF. The chain employs TRBV9 and TRBJ1-6; maybe TRBD1 (5 bases). The CDR3 contains 15 residues. V was cut by 4 bases and J by 8 bases, with 16 bases left in between. From germline, CDR1 is SGDLS and CDR2 YYNGEE.

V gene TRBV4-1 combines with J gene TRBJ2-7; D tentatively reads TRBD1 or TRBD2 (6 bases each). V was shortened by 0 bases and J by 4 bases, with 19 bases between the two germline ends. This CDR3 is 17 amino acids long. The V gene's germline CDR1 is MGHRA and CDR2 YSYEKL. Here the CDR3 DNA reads TGCGCCAGCAGCCAAGATGGAGGGGGGTTGGGATCGTACGAGCAGTACTTC. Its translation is CASSQDGGGLGSYEQYF.

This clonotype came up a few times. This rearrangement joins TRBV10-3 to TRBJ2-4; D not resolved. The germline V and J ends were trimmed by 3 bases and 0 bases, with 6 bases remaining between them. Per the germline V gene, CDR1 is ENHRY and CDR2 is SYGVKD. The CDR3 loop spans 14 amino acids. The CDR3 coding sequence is TGTGCCATCAGTGATCCGGGAGCCAAAAACATTCAGTACTTC. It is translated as CAISDPGAKNIQYF.

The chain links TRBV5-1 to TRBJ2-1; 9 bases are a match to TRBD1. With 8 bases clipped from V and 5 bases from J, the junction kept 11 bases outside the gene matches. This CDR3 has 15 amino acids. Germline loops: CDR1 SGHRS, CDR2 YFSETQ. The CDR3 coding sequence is TGCGCCAGTGTTCGCGGGACAGGGACCGACAATGAGCAGTTCTTC. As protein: CASVRGTGTDNEQFF.

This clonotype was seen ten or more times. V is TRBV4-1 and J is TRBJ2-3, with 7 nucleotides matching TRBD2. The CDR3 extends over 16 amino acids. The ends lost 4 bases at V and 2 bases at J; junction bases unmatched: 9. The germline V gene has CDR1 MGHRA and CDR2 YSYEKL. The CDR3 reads CASSPGLSGITDTQYF. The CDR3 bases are TGCGCCAGCAGCCCGGGACTAAGCGGCATCACAGATACGCAGTATTTT.

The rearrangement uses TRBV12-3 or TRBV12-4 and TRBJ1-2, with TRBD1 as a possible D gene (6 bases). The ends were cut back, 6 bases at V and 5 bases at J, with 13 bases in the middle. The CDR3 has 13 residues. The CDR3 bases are TGTGCCAGCAGCTCCAACAGGGCGTATGGCTACACCTTC. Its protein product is CASSSNRAYGYTF.

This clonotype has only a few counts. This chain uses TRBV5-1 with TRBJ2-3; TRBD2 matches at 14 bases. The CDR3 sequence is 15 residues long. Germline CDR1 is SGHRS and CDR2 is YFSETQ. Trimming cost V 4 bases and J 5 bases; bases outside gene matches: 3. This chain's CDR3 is CASSPGLAGVDTQYF. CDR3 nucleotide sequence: TGCGCCAGCAGCCCGGGACTAGCGGGGGTAGATACGCAGTATTTT.

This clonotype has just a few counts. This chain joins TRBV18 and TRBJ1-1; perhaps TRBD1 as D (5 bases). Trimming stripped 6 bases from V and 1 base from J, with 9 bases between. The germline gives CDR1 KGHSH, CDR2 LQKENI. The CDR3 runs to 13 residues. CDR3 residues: CASSTQANTEAFF. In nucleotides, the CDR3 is TGTGCCAGCTCTACACAGGCGAACACTGAAGCTTTCTTT.

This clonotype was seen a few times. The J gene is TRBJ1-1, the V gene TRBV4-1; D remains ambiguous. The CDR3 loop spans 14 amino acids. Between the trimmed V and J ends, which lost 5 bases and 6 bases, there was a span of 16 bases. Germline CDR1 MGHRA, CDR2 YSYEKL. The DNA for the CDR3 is TGCGCCAGCAGCAAAGGCGATGACCCGGCTGAAGCTTTCTTT. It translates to CASSKGDDPAEAFF.

CDR3 sequence (DNA): TGTGCCAGCAGCCAAGATAGACTGGTTTACGAGCAGTACTTC. Translation: CASSQDRLVYEQYF. The genes are TRBV4-2 and TRBJ2-7; D ambiguous. The CDR3 length is 14 residues. Looked up from germline, CDR1 is LGHNA and CDR2 is YNFKEQ. Trimming removed 0 bases from V and 4 bases from J, with 10 bases in between.

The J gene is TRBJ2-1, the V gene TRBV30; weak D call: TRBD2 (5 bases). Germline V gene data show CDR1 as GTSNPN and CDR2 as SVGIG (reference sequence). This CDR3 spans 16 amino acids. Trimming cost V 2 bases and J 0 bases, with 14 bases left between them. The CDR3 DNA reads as TGTGCCTGGAGTCCCGTTGGCGGGCTCTCCTACAATGAGCAGTTCTTC. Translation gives CAWSPVGGLSYNEQFF.

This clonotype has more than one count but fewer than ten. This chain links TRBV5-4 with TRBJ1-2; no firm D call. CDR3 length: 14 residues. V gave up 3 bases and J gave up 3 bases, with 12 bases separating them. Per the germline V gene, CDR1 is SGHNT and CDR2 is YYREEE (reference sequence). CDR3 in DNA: TGTGCCAGCAGCTGGAACGGACGGGACTATGGCTACACCTTC. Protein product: CASSWNGRDYGYTF.

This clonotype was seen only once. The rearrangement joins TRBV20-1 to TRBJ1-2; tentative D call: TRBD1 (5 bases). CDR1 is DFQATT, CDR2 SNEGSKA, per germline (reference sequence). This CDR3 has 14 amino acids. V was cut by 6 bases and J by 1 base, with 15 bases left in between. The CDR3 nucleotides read TGCAGTGCGTCCGTAGGGGCGCTTAACTATGGCTACACCTTC. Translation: CSASVGALNYGYTF.

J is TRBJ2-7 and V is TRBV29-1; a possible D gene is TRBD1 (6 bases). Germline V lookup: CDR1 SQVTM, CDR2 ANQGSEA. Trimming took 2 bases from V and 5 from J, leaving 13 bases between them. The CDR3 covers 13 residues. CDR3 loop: CSVETQGQDEQYF. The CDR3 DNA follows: TGCAGCGTTGAAACGCAGGGGCAGGACGAGCAGTACTTC.

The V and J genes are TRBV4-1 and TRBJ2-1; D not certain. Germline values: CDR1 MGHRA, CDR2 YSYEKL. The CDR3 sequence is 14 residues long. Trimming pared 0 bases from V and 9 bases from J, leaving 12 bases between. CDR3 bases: TGCGCCAGCAGCCAAGAGAGAATCTTTGCTGAGCAGTTCTTC. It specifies CASSQERIFAEQFF.

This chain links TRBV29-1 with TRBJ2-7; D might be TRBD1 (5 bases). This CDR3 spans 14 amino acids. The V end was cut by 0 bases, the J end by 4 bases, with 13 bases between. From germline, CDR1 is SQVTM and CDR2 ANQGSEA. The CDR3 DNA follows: TGCAGCGTTGAAGATCGCCAGGGTGGATACGAGCAGTACTTC. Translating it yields CSVEDRQGGYEQYF.

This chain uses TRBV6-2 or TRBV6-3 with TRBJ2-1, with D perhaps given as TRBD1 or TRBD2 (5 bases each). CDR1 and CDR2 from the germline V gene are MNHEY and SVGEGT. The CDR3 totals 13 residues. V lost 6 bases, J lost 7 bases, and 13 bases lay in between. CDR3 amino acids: CASSPRGANEQFF. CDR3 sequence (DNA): TGTGCCAGCAGCCCCAGAGGGGCGAATGAGCAGTTCTTC.

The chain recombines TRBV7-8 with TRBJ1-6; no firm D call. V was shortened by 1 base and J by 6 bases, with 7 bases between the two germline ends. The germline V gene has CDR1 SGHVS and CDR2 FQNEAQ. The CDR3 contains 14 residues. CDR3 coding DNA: TGTGCCAGCAGCTTAGTCGATGGTAATTCACCCCTCCACTTT. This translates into CASSLVDGNSPLHF.